The present TCR beta chain was sequenced within a study of cytotoxic CD8 clonotypes in ibrutinib-treated CLL. Study at large: Of a cohort that held about a dozen relapsed/refractory and around 16 treatment-naive patients, 17 to 18 were IGHV unmutated.

With respect to this clone: Its matching antigen is unknown.

Cryopreserved PBMCs provided 2 to 2.5 micrograms of genomic DNA for the TCR beta libraries. General study points: Public clonotypes were uncommon and contracted or stayed stable on treatment. Baseline values of clonality outstripped age-matched healthy donors and followed circulating CD8+ T-cell counts.

The method was immunoSEQ multiplex PCR; TCRdb's version includes in-frame clones alone and lacks a portion of them. The repertoire holds over 45,000 clones, with 56% as singletons. CDR1 ENHRY and CDR2 SYGVKD come from the germline V gene. V was shortened by 0 bases and J by 6 bases, with 5 bases between the two germline ends. The length of the CDR3 is 12 residues. This TCR was sampled from a human donor with chronic lymphocytic leukemia. The J gene is TRBJ2-5, the V gene TRBV10-3; D remains ambiguous. The starting material was PBMCs, obtained after 24 months of ibrutinib treatment. This CDR3 is CAISESTQTQYF. The CDR3 DNA follows: TGTGCCATCAGTGAGTCTACGCAGACCCAGTACTTC.